The clone carrying this TCR beta chain has a handful of counts. Per germline, CDR1 MGHDK and CDR2 SYGVNS. The CDR3 is 13 residues long. V was pared by 6 bases and J by 5 bases, with 13 bases between. The sample belongs to a study of T-cell reconstitution after alpha-beta-depleted transplantation in children. The library targeted TCRbeta and was prepared with unique molecular identifiers. MiXCR was run by TCRdb on the PCR reads, yielding one entry per CDR3 protein. The sample carries 800,000 to 1,000,000 distinct CDR3 sequences, about 30% recorded once. Sequenced here: PBMCs, mostly from graft donor cells, sampled 360 days after TCRalphabeta/CD19-depleted stem cell transplant. The chain combines TRBV25-1 with TRBJ2-5; D may be TRBD1 or TRBD2 (6 bases each). The clonotype was recovered from a boy in the first two years of life who had a stem cell transplant for SCID, so the T cells may come from the graft donor. Written as DNA, the CDR3 is TGTGCCAGCAGACAGGGAGGAGGGGAGACCCAGTACTTC. Protein product: CASRQGGGETQYF.